The T cell receptor (beta chain) described here comes from a study of T-cell memory formation after mild COVID-19. TCR alpha and TCR beta cDNA libraries with sample barcodes and UMIs came from 5'RACE using constant-segment primers. TCRdb re-called the 5' RACE reads with MiXCR, one entry per CDR3 protein. The sample lists some 350,000 distinct CDR3 sequences, about an eighth seen once, with about 22% in the top ten. This clonotype was counted ten times or more. Germline V CDR1 and CDR2: MGHRA, YSYEKL. The CDR3 has 14 residues. V was trimmed by 4 bases and J by 0 bases, leaving 10 bases between them. V and J are TRBV4-1 and TRBJ2-7, with D perhaps matching TRBD2 (5 bases). Sequenced sample: PBMCs or a T cell subset sorted from them (not recorded which). This TCR derives from a man aged 18 to 30 who had mild COVID-19 (a few samples of this study predate the infection). Cell type and time point are not known. The CDR3 loop reads CASSRRVSSYEQYV. The CDR3 bases are TGCGCCAGCAGCCGGCGGGTGAGCTCCTACGAGCAGTACGTC.